This T cell receptor (beta chain) originates from a study of T cell repertoires in cytomegalovirus infection. About the study: CMV infection together with matching HLA type was indicated by public TCR beta signatures. Broader study findings: HLA-C-restricted, CMV-specific TCR beta clonotypes were dominant ex vivo.

This CDR3 has 16 residues. The germline V gene has CDR1 SGHRS and CDR2 YFSETQ. Between the trimmed V and J ends, which lost 0 bases and 2 bases, there was a span of 12 bases. This clonotype has a count of ten or more. Its antigen remains unidentified. TCRdb re-analysed the reads in MiXCR, keeping a single row per CDR3 protein. Found here are under 350,000 distinct CDR3 sequences, approximately 8.9% of them singletons; the top ten hold approximately 2.3%. This clonotype was obtained from a human donor in good health (CMV status not recorded). Some clones in this sample may be carry-over from other donors' samples. The source material was PBMCs. This chain links TRBV5-1 with TRBJ2-1, with TRBD1 as a possible D gene (6 bases). The DNA for the CDR3 is TGCGCCAGCAGCTTGGGAGGGGGTATCGCCTACAATGAGCAGTTCTTC. Translating gives CASSLGGGIAYNEQFF.